Included here is one TCR beta chain sequence, with context. The antigen remains undetermined. Distinct nucleotide sequences in the sample also encode this CDR3. This specimen belongs to a study of cytomegalovirus exposure and HLA in healthy donors. Study-wide results and limits: The presence/absence work took it that sequencing depth was about the same across donors. Most CMV-associated TCR beta chains were later found to appear HLA-restricted. TCR beta V segments were, for the most part, productive about 87% or about 30% of the time in an earlier analysis. Many donors carried some public TCRs, although rarity characterized most TCR sequences.

Use of 60 Vbeta and 13 Jbeta primers characterized the PCR. Clones were read by immunoSEQ multiplex PCR, and TCRdb kept only the in-frame ones, dropping some. The table shows over 150,000 clones, with less than 85% occurring only once. Germline V lookup: CDR1 SGHRS, CDR2 YFSETQ. V was clipped by 4 bases and J by 3 bases; unmatched bases: 4. The CDR3 covers 13 residues. Sequenced input: PBMCs. V gene TRBV5-1 combines with J gene TRBJ2-7, with 7 bases aligning to TRBD1. The receptor was derived from a man aged 18 to 30 in good health and CMV-seronegative. CDR3 bases: TGCGCCAGCAGCCCCCGGACAGGCTACGAGCAGTACTTC. As protein: CASSPRTGYEQYF.